This T cell receptor beta chain appears in the sequencing data of a study of CD8 T cells in ankylosing spondylitis (dated by TCRdb to about 2017). Study-wide context: The study set out to find disease-linked TCR variants by profiling T cell receptor beta repertoires in ankylosing spondylitis patients and healthy donors. The whole study cohort included over a hundred healthy donors and 20 to 30 ankylosing spondylitis patients. Peripheral blood was sampled, and synovial fluid was also collected from ankylosing spondylitis patients.

The CDR3 has 15 amino acids, counting the end cysteine and phenylalanine. Of the read, only the CDR3 DNA is kept; its 45 bases are in frame from base 1. V loses 0 bases, J loses 0 bases, and the germline ends lie 7 bases apart. CDR1 and CDR2 (SGHRS, YFSETQ) derive from the germline V gene. About this clonotype itself: The target of this receptor is not known. Nothing much larger sits one base from this clone, and base qualities are not available.

The paper's findings and limits, for the study overall: A TCR beta motif made up of several highly homologous amino acid variants appeared to be characteristic of blood from ankylosing spondylitis patients. The disease-linked clones were reported as significantly enriched in matched synovial fluid samples from ankylosing spondylitis patients. Some of the motif variants had been reported before in the synovial fluid and blood of reactive arthritis patients, a finding that suggests common disease-initiation mechanisms. A CD8+ phenotype was shown by the disease-linked clones, which were found at relatively low frequencies in peripheral blood.

Sequencing relied on an Illumina HiSeq 2500. Quantitative 5'-RACE with molecular barcodes was the method used to prepare the TCR beta libraries. In the authors' own workflow: Disease-linked TCR variants were identified with a new computational method built on a probabilistic model of VDJ rearrangement. Using fastp trimming at Q25 and MiXCR clonotype assembly, TCRdb reanalyzed the public sequencing data and kept in-frame beta chains. Each entry merges the rows of one CDR3 protein and shows their most common DNA and genes. None of the V and J calls come from the authors' own analysis; TCRdb made them. The sample includes under 450,000 distinct CDR3 sequences, with 15% to 20% observed a single time. The ten largest clones capture 1% of the sample.

Input material: blood, either unsorted or a sorted T cell fraction (not recorded which). Recombination connected TRBV5-1 to TRBJ1-3; the D gene identity is not certain. The receptor's source is a male donor with ankylosing spondylitis. The DNA sequence is as follows: TGCGCCAGCAGCTTGGACGGACCCTCTGGAAACACCATATATTTT. Translated, it gives CASSLDGPSGNTIYF.